This T cell receptor (beta chain) was observed in a study of Ad26.COV2.S vaccination and SARS-CoV-2 variants. Stated treatment: over 15 received Ad26.COV2.S at low or high dose, single or two shots; 5 received placebo; per-sample allocation not given. On day 63 after the first injection, vaccine and placebo recipients gave samples. This CDR3 contains 15 residues. The V gene lost 0 bases and the J gene lost 0 bases, with 7 bases spanning the gap. CDR1 is SGHNT, CDR2 YYREEE, per germline (reference sequence). Some clones are missing from TCRdb's copy, which holds only in-frame ones; the method was immunoSEQ multiplex PCR. The table shows some 500,000 clones, with 75% to 90% occurring only once.

This receptor was identified in a person aged 18-60 years who received the Ad26.COV2.S COVID-19 vaccine or a placebo. The J gene is TRBJ2-1, the V gene TRBV5-4; no clear D gene. Sequenced here: peripheral blood, sampled in a trial of Ad26.COV2.S vaccine versus placebo. The CDR3 region has the DNA TGTGCCAGCAGCTTGGACCGGAGCTCCTACAATGAGCAGTTCTTC. It translates to CASSLDRSSYNEQFF.